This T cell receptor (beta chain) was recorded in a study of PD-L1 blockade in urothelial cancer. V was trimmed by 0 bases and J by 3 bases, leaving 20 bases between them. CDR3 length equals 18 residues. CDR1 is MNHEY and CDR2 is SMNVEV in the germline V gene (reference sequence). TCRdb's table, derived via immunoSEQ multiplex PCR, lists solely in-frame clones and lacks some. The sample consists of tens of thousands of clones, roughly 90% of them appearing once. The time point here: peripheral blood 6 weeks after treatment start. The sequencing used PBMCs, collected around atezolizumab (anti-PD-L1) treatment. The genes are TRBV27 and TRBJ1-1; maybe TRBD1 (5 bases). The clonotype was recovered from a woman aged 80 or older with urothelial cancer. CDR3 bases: TGTGCCAGCAGTTTATCCCTATCTGGGCAGGGTTTGGACACTGAAGCTTTCTTT. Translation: CASSLSLSGQGLDTEAFF.